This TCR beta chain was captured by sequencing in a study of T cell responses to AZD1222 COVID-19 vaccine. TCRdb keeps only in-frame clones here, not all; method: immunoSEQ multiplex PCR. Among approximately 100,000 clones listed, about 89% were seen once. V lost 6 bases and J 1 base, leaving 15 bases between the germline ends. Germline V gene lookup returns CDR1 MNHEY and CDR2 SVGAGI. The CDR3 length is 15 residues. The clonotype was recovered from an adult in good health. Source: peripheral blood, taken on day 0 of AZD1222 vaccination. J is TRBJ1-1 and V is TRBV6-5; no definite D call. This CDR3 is CASSVLRSGNTEAFF. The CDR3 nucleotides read TGTGCCAGCAGCGTCTTGAGGAGTGGGAACACTGAAGCTTTCTTT.